A selection of T cell receptor beta chains follows, all from one sample in a study of T cells after yellow fever vaccination. From the 5' RACE reads, TCRdb called clonotypes with MiXCR, one entry per CDR3 protein. The sample holds 500,000 to 650,000 distinct CDR3 sequences, approximately 16% seen once. This sample comprised PBMCs, obtained roughly 5 days after the first yellow fever vaccination. The receptor source for this set is a young man who received the YFV17D yellow fever vaccine. Both conserved end residues are part of each CDR3. D genes are given only for firm matches. Expanded clones are given a class, and other clones once, few, many or no size at all.

v_gene	abundance	j_gene	d_gene	CDR3nt	CDR3aa
TRBV2	.	TRBJ1-5	.	TGTGCCAGCAGTGAAGAGGGGAACGGCCAAGGACAGCCCCAGCATTTT	CASSEEGNGQGQPQHF
TRBV20-1	.	TRBJ2-1	TRBD2	TGCAGTGCTCCTCCGAAAGTAGCGGGGAGCTCCTACAATGAGCAGTTCTTC	CSAPPKVAGSSYNEQFF
TRBV19	few	TRBJ2-1	TRBD2	TGTGCCAGTAGTGTGTCTAGCGGGGACTACAATGAGCAGTTCTTC	CASSVSSGDYNEQFF
TRBV12-3/TRBV12-4	few	TRBJ1-2	.	TGTGCCAGCAGAGACCTTAACTATGGCTACACCTTC	CASRDLNYGYTF
TRBV12-3/TRBV12-4	few	TRBJ2-3	.	TGTGCCAGCAGTTTAGTGGGGTCCGCAAGACAAGATACGCAGTATTTT	CASSLVGSARQDTQYF
TRBV20-1	few	TRBJ1-1	.	TGCAGTGCTAGAGAAGCAGGCCTCATGAACACTGAAGCTTTCTTT	CSAREAGLMNTEAFF
TRBV7-2	.	TRBJ1-2	.	TGTGCCAGCAGCTTAGTAGGGGGGTTTGGCTACACCTTC	CASSLVGGFGYTF
TRBV5-6	many	TRBJ1-2	.	TGTGCCAGCAGCCCGCCGACAGCGTATGGCTACACCTTC	CASSPPTAYGYTF
TRBV7-2	.	TRBJ2-1	TRBD2	TGTGCCAGCAGTAGCTCTTCTAGCGGGGGGGCCTGGGAGCAGTTCTTC	CASSSSSSGGAWEQFF
TRBV24-1	.	TRBJ1-2	.	TGTGCCACCAGTGAACCCCAGAAGTCCTATGGCTACACCTTC	CATSEPQKSYGYTF
TRBV29-1	few	TRBJ1-1	.	TGCAGCGTTTATGAATCCGGTAAGGGCACTGAAGCTTTCTTT	CSVYESGKGTEAFF
TRBV11-2	few	TRBJ1-2	TRBD1	TGTGCCAGCAGCTTACAGAGACAGGGTTATGGCTACACCTTC	CASSLQRQGYGYTF
TRBV7-9	.	TRBJ1-1	.	TGTGCCAGCAGCACCTTCCTTGACACTGAAGCTTTCTTT	CASSTFLDTEAFF
TRBV27	.	TRBJ2-1	.	TGTGCCAGCAGTTTATCCCTTAGTAGCTATGAGCAGTTCTTC	CASSLSLSSYEQFF
TRBV7-2	many	TRBJ1-2	.	TGTGCCAGCAGCCCGTACACTCTCTATGGCTACACCTTC	CASSPYTLYGYTF
TRBV18	few	TRBJ2-2	.	TGTGCCACCCAAATCGCCAGGGCTACCGGGGAGCTGTTTTTT	CATQIARATGELFF